Each of the 24 T cell receptor beta chains below was sequenced from the same sample in a study of blood T cell repertoires in COVID-19. Sequencing was performed with immunoSEQ multiplex PCR; in TCRdb, only in-frame clones are kept and a portion is missing. The data show some 150,000 clones, about 90% seen once. The sequenced material came from PBMCs or T cells enriched from blood (not recorded which). The source is a human donor with acute COVID-19. The donor label of this sample is uncertain.

V and J are TRBV27 and TRBJ2-1, with D hard to call. The ends were cut back, 6 bases at V and 0 bases at J, with 18 bases in the middle. The CDR3 length is 17 residues. Germline V gene data show CDR1 as MNHEY and CDR2 as SMNVEV (reference sequence). CDR3 DNA: TGTGCCAGCAGCGTACGAGCCTCAGGTGACTCCTACAATGAGCAGTTCTTC. This translates into CASSVRASGDSYNEQFF.

The chain employs TRBV7-3 and TRBJ2-5; TRBD2 matches at 7 bases. Losses at the gene ends were 1 base for V and 5 bases for J; bases not matched to a gene: 10. Per germline, CDR1 SGHTA and CDR2 FQGTGA. This CDR3 is built from 16 residues. Written as DNA, the CDR3 is TGTGCCAGCAGCTTAATCGGGGGGTCATCTGAGGAGACCCAGTACTTC. It translates to CASSLIGGSSEETQYF. Complete variable domain (other parts from reference TRBV7-3 and TRBJ2-5): GAGVSQTPSNKVTEKGKYVELRCDPISGHTALYWYRQSLGQGPEFLIYFQGTGAADDSGLPNDRFFAVRPEGSVSTLKIQRTERGDSAVYLCASSLIGGSSEETQYFGPGTRLLVL.

V usage is TRBV9 and J usage is TRBJ2-2; D gene uncertain. The CDR3 extends over 14 amino acids. Germline assignment: CDR1 SGDLS and CDR2 YYNGEE. The V end lost 3 bases, the J end lost 4 bases, and 10 bases lay between the germline ends. The CDR3 DNA reads as TGTGCCAGCAGCGAGTCTCCGGGCACCGGGGAGCTGTTTTTT. It encodes CASSESPGTGELFF. Full variable domain (remainder filled in from reference TRBV9 and TRBJ2-2): DSGVTQTPKHLITATGQRVTLRCSPRSGDLSVYWYQQSLDQGLQFLIQYYNGEERAKGNILERFSAQQFPDLHSELNLSSLELGDSALYFCASSESPGTGELFFGEGSRLTVL.

The V and J genes are TRBV9 and TRBJ2-5; TRBD2 matches 7 bases. This CDR3 region has 14 residues. Germline loops: CDR1 SGDLS, CDR2 YYNGEE. The V segment lost 0 bases and the J segment 5 bases; nucleotides outside the gene matches: 4. CDR3 sequence (DNA): TGTGCCAGCAGCGTAGGGGAGGGGATTGAGACCCAGTACTTC. This gives the protein CASSVGEGIETQYF. The full variable domain, in which reference TRBV9 and TRBJ2-5 provide the parts outside the CDR3, is DSGVTQTPKHLITATGQRVTLRCSPRSGDLSVYWYQQSLDQGLQFLIQYYNGEERAKGNILERFSAQQFPDLHSELNLSSLELGDSALYFCASSVGEGIETQYFGPGTRLLVL.

V gene TRBV27 combines with J gene TRBJ2-3; D is perhaps TRBD2 (5 bases). Trimming shortened V by 4 bases and J by 4 bases, and 12 bases separated the two germline ends. Germline V lookup: CDR1 MNHEY, CDR2 SMNVEV (reference sequence). The CDR3 consists of 14 residues. CDR3 sequence reads: CASSSGLAADTQYF. CDR3 bases: TGTGCCAGCAGTTCGGGTCTAGCCGCAGATACGCAGTATTTT.

This clone was counted only a few times. This chain uses TRBV4-2 with TRBJ2-2; 9 nucleotides align to TRBD1. Germline V gives CDR1 LGHNA, CDR2 YNFKEQ. With 4 bases clipped from V and 2 bases from J, the junction kept 5 bases outside the gene matches. CDR3 length: 16 residues. The DNA of the CDR3 is TGTGCCAGCAGCCGGGGACAGGGAGATAACACCGGGGAGCTGTTTTTT. It specifies CASSRGQGDNTGELFF.

In DNA, the CDR3 is TGTGCCAGCAGCCGAAAAGCGGTATACGAGCAGTACTTC. The encoded protein is CASSRKAVYEQYF. This chain uses TRBV14 with TRBJ2-7, with a weak D call TRBD2 (5 bases). The germline CDR1 and CDR2 sequences are SGHDN and FVKESK. Trimming left V 4 bases short and J 4 bases short, with 11 bases between. The CDR3 consists of 13 residues.

The chain is built from TRBV5-1 and TRBJ1-2; no definite D call. Trimming took 1 base from V and 9 from J, leaving 7 bases between them. The CDR3 totals 11 residues. Germline CDR1 SGHRS, CDR2 YFSETQ. CDR3 protein: CASSLRVSYTF. The CDR3 region has the DNA TGCGCCAGCAGCTTGCGGGTAAGCTACACCTTC.

This sequence joins TRBV5-1 and TRBJ1-2; 9 bases are shared with TRBD1. The CDR3 has 15 amino acids. V shed 0 bases and J 8 bases; nucleotides not matched to a gene: 8. Germline lookup yields CDR1 SGHRS and CDR2 YFSETQ. The CDR3 DNA sequence: TGCGCCAGCAGCTTGGATGGGGACAGGGTAGGAGGCTACACCTTC. It translates to CASSLDGDRVGGYTF. Variable domain in full (rest from reference TRBV5-1 and TRBJ1-2): KAGVTQTPRYLIKTRGQQVTLSCSPISGHRSVSWYQQTPGQGLQFLFEYFSETQRNKGNFPGRFSGRQFSNSRSEMNVSTLELGDSALYLCASSLDGDRVGGYTFGSGTRLTVV.

This rearrangement joins TRBV9 to TRBJ2-7, with unresolved D. CDR1 SGDLS and CDR2 YYNGEE come from the germline V gene. The ends were cut back, 3 bases at V and 2 bases at J, with 18 bases in the middle. The CDR3 has 16 residues. The CDR3 region has the DNA TGTGCCAGCAGCGGATCAGGAAACCGTCCCCCCTACGAGCAGTACTTC. Translating gives CASSGSGNRPPYEQYF.

The gene calls are TRBV12-3 or TRBV12-4 and TRBJ2-7; perhaps TRBD1 as D (6 bases). V dropped 6 bases and J dropped 6 bases, with 15 bases sitting between them. The CDR3 loop spans 13 amino acids. In nucleotides, the CDR3 is TGTGCCAGCAGGAAACCACAGGGCCTCGAGCAGTACTTC. As protein: CASRKPQGLEQYF.

This sequence joins TRBV7-9 and TRBJ1-2; TRBD1 aligns across 8 bases. The CDR3 runs 13 residues. Germline trimming cut 4 bases from V and 7 bases from J; bases unmatched to any gene: 5. The germline gives CDR1 SEHNR, CDR2 FQNEAQ (reference sequence). In nucleotides, the CDR3 is TGTGCCAGCAGCTCGGACAGGGAGGGTGGCTACACCTTC. Encoded protein: CASSSDREGGYTF.

This chain uses TRBV5-1 with TRBJ1-3; weak D call: TRBD1 (6 bases). CDR3 length: 15 amino acids. The germline V gene encodes CDR1 SGHRS and CDR2 YFSETQ. The V gene lost 6 bases and the J gene lost 8 bases, with 21 bases spanning the gap. The DNA for the CDR3 is TGCGCCAGCACCCAATTGGGGGGGCTGATGGACACCATATATTTT. This gives the protein CASTQLGGLMDTIYF.

V gene TRBV5-1 combines with J gene TRBJ2-4, with 7 bases fitting TRBD1. The junction had 9 bases not matched to a gene; V was cut back by 3 bases and J by 0 bases. The CDR3 sequence is 17 residues long. The V gene's germline CDR1 is SGHRS and CDR2 YFSETQ. The CDR3, as DNA: TGCGCCAGCAGCTCGGGGTTAGACAGGGAAGCCAAAAACATTCAGTACTTC. This gives the protein CASSSGLDREAKNIQYF.

The V gene is TRBV11-2, the J gene TRBJ2-7, with D possibly matching TRBD2 (6 bases). Germline CDR1 and CDR2: SGHAT and FQNNGV. Trimming removed 1 base from V and 5 bases from J, with 12 bases in between. The CDR3 length is 14 residues. The CDR3 sequence is CASSLVGRGHEQYF. The CDR3 DNA follows: TGTGCCAGCAGCTTAGTAGGGCGGGGCCACGAGCAGTACTTC.

CDR3 coding DNA: TGTGCCAGCTCACTCGGTCGTACAGGGGATAGCAATCAGCCCCAGCATTTT. Translated, it gives CASSLGRTGDSNQPQHF. V usage is TRBV18 and J usage is TRBJ1-5, with 7 bases fitting TRBD1. Germline V gene sequence: CDR1 KGHSH, CDR2 LQKENI. CDR3 length equals 17 residues. Trimming at V came to 4 bases and at J to 0 bases, leaving 9 bases not matched to a gene.

This rearrangement joins TRBV7-5 to TRBJ2-2; the listed D gene, TRBD1, was not tested against the DNA. TRBV7-5 is a documented pseudogene. The CDR3 runs to 14 residues. The CDR3 sequence is CARSLAGGPGELFF. The CDR3 bases are TGTGCCAGAAGCTTAGCAGGGGGCCCCGGGGAGCTGTTTTTT.

The chain recombines TRBV27 with TRBJ2-1; 8 bases map to TRBD1. The V segment lost 10 bases and the J segment 5 bases; nucleotides outside the gene matches: 10. There are 14 residues in the CDR3. Germline loops: CDR1 MNHEY, CDR2 SMNVEV (reference sequence). The CDR3 loop is CATRQGHWNNEQFF. CDR3 coding DNA: TGTGCCACCAGACAGGGGCATTGGAACAATGAGCAGTTCTTC.

The chain combines TRBV4-1 with TRBJ2-6, with D perhaps matching TRBD2 (6 bases). The CDR3 length is 16 residues. Trimming left V 1 base short and J 0 bases short, with 7 bases between. Per the germline V gene, CDR1 is MGHRA and CDR2 is YSYEKL. The DNA of the CDR3 is TGCGCCAGCAGCCAAGCGGGGGTCTCTGGGGCCAACGTCCTGACTTTC. It encodes CASSQAGVSGANVLTF.

The CDR3 nucleotides are TGTGCCAGCAGCTATACAGAGAACACTGAAGCTTTCTTT. This gives the protein CASSYTENTEAFF. V and J are TRBV11-2 and TRBJ1-1; no reliable D call. V gave up 4 bases and J gave up 1 base, with 7 bases separating them. The CDR3 runs 13 residues. Germline V gene lookup returns CDR1 SGHAT and CDR2 FQNNGV.

V and J are TRBV5-6 and TRBJ1-1; D unclear. Trimming stripped 1 base from V and 0 bases from J, with 10 bases between. This CDR3 spans 15 amino acids. CDR1 and CDR2 from the germline V gene are SGHDT and YYEEEE. CDR3 amino acids: CASSLFGGLNTEAFF. The CDR3 nucleotides are TGTGCCAGCAGCTTGTTCGGAGGGTTGAACACTGAAGCTTTCTTT. Using reference TRBV5-6 and TRBJ1-1 for the parts outside the CDR3, the full variable domain is DAGVTQSPTHLIKTRGQQVTLRCSPKSGHDTVSWYQQALGQGPQFIFQYYEEEERQRGNFPDRFSGHQFPNYSSELNVNALLLGDSALYLCASSLFGGLNTEAFFGQGTRLTVV.

This rearrangement joins TRBV5-1 to TRBJ1-6; D is perhaps TRBD1 (5 bases). This CDR3 has 16 residues. Trimming removed 0 bases from V and 4 bases from J, with 11 bases in between. CDR1 and CDR2 (germline): SGHRS, YFSETQ. The CDR3 coding sequence is TGCGCCAGCAGCTTGGTAGGGGTCGGATATAATTCACCCCTCCACTTT. Translated: CASSLVGVGYNSPLHF.

The V call is TRBV19, the J call TRBJ2-7; 9 bases map to TRBD1. After removal of 5 bases from V and 2 bases from J, the junction contained 4 bases not matched to a gene. Germline CDR1 and CDR2: LNHDA and SQIVND (reference sequence). The CDR3 is made up of 14 amino acids. The CDR3: CASSFGTGTYEQYF. CDR3 DNA sequence: TGTGCCAGTAGTTTCGGGACAGGGACCTACGAGCAGTACTTC. Drawing the rest from reference TRBV19 and TRBJ2-7, the complete variable domain is DGGITQSPKYLFRKEGQNVTLSCEQNLNHDAMYWYRQDPGQGLRLIYYSQIVNDFQKGDIAEGYSVSREKKESFPLTVTSAQKNPTAFYLCASSFGTGTYEQYFGPGTRLTVT.

V and J are TRBV9 and TRBJ1-1, with TRBD1 matching 9 bases. The trim removed 0 bases at V and 5 bases at J, leaving 5 bases unmatched. The V gene's germline CDR1 is SGDLS and CDR2 YYNGEE. The CDR3 totals 15 residues. In nucleotides, the CDR3 is TGTGCCAGCAGCGTAGGGGGGACAGGGAGGACTGAAGCTTTCTTT. Translation gives CASSVGGTGRTEAFF.